The 6 T cell receptor beta chains given below trace back to one sample, sequenced in a study of blood T cell repertoires in COVID-19. TCRdb's table, derived via immunoSEQ multiplex PCR, lists solely in-frame clones and lacks some. The sample lists some 400,000 clones; roughly 89% were seen once. The sequenced sample was peripheral blood. The receptors shown here come from a man aged 18 to 35 with active or convalescent COVID-19.

This sequence joins TRBV4-1 and TRBJ1-2, with 8 positions matching TRBD1. With V trimmed by 4 bases and J by 8 bases, 9 bases remained unmatched. Germline lookup yields CDR1 MGHRA and CDR2 YSYEKL. The CDR3 length is 14 residues. DNA of the CDR3: TGCGCCAGCAGCCCCCGGGACAGGCCTGCCGGCTACACCTTC. Protein sequence: CASSPRDRPAGYTF.

This clone has a single count. The rearrangement uses TRBV5-6 and TRBJ1-6; D not certain. V was pared by 2 bases and J by 5 bases, with 17 bases between. The CDR3 is 17 amino acids. From germline, CDR1 is SGHDT and CDR2 YYEEEE. The CDR3 spells CASSLPTGSFNNSPLHF. The CDR3 DNA follows: TGTGCCAGCAGCTTACCCACCGGGAGCTTCAATAATTCACCCCTCCACTTT.

The V call is TRBV5-4, the J call TRBJ2-2, with TRBD1 as a possible D gene (6 bases). The germline V gene has CDR1 SGHNT and CDR2 YYREEE (reference sequence). The V gene lost 5 bases and the J gene lost 6 bases, with 11 bases spanning the gap. The CDR3 loop spans 13 amino acids. The CDR3 nucleotides read TGTGCCAGCAGAACCAGGGGTTCCGGGGAGCTGTTTTTT. This codes for CASRTRGSGELFF.

The V call is TRBV11-1, the J call TRBJ2-7; the D gene is possibly TRBD1 (6 bases). Per germline, CDR1 SGHAT and CDR2 FQDESV (reference sequence). This CDR3 contains 14 residues. V dropped 5 bases and J dropped 3 bases, with 14 bases sitting between them. CDR3 DNA sequence: TGTGCCAGCAGCCCCCGACAGGTAATCTACGAGCAGTACTTC. Translating gives CASSPRQVIYEQYF.

This chain joins TRBV28 and TRBJ2-7; 10 bases map to TRBD2. The trim removed 11 bases at V and 3 bases at J, leaving 10 bases unmatched. The CDR3 is 14 amino acids. Germline V gene lookup returns CDR1 MDHEN and CDR2 SYDVKM. The CDR3 DNA is TGTGCCGCCGGAACTAGCGGGGTTAACTACGAGCAGTACTTC. Protein sequence: CAAGTSGVNYEQYF.

V and J are TRBV19 and TRBJ2-3; 10 nucleotides agree with TRBD1. The germline gives CDR1 LNHDA, CDR2 SQIVND (reference sequence). CDR3 length equals 15 residues. V lost 4 bases, J lost 5 bases, and 6 bases stayed unmatched. The DNA of the CDR3 is TGTGCCAGTAGTACGACAGGGGGCCGGGGAGATACGCAGTATTTT. It translates to CASSTTGGRGDTQYF.